The 21 T cell receptor beta chains below all came from one sample that was sequenced in a study of blood T cell repertoires in COVID-19. The protocol was immunoSEQ multiplex PCR, while the TCRdb copy is restricted to in-frame clones and leaves out a portion. The table shows nearly 110,000 clones, with 71% occurring only once. Sequencing used peripheral blood. The receptors shown here come from a human donor with acute or convalescent COVID-19. The donor label of this sample is uncertain.

The chain carries TRBV15 and TRBJ2-3; the match to TRBD1 covers 7 bases. J was trimmed by 0 bases and V by 1 base; bases with no gene match: 1. CDR3 length equals 15 residues. The germline V gene encodes CDR1 LNHNV and CDR2 YYDKDF (reference sequence). The CDR3 reads CATSRGQGSTDTQYF. The CDR3 bases are TGTGCCACCAGCAGAGGACAGGGAAGCACAGATACGCAGTATTTT. The full variable domain, rest sourced from reference TRBV15 and TRBJ2-3, is DAMVIQNPRYQVTQFGKPVTLSCSQTLNHNVMYWYQQKSSQAPKLLFHYYDKDFNNEADTPDNFQSRRPNTSFCFLDIRSPGLGDTAMYLCATSRGQGSTDTQYFGPGTRLTVL.

This clone has a single count. The chain employs TRBV2 and TRBJ1-2, with D possibly matching TRBD1 (5 bases). From germline, CDR1 is SNHLY and CDR2 FYNNEI. With 7 bases removed from V and 8 bases from J, the gap between germline ends came to 17 bases. The CDR3 is made up of 13 amino acids. The CDR3 protein is CASTAEEGKGYTF. CDR3 bases: TGTGCCAGCACCGCGGAGGAGGGGAAGGGCTACACCTTC.

The gene calls are TRBV18 and TRBJ1-6; 7 bases are shared with TRBD1. V trimming: 3 bases; J trimming: 5 bases; junction bases outside the gene matches: 4. CDR3 size: 15 residues. Germline V gene data show CDR1 as KGHSH and CDR2 as LQKENI. The CDR3 DNA follows: TGTGCCAGCTCACCTTCCAGGGGGGATAATTCACCCCTCCACTTT. Protein: CASSPSRGDNSPLHF.

V usage is TRBV11-1 and J usage is TRBJ1-1; possible D gene TRBD1, 5 bases. Trimming stripped 5 bases from V and 1 base from J, with 11 bases between. The germline CDR1 and CDR2 sequences are SGHAT and FQDESV (reference sequence). The CDR3 is 14 amino acids. The CDR3 bases are TGTGCCAGCAGCGGAGAGACAGCGAACACTGAAGCTTTCTTT. Protein sequence: CASSGETANTEAFF.

The chain recombines TRBV6-1 with TRBJ1-3; possibly TRBD1 for D (5 bases). CDR1 is MNHNS, CDR2 SASEGT, per germline. CDR3 length: 15 residues. V dropped 2 bases and J dropped 0 bases, with 8 bases sitting between them. The CDR3 spells CASSERQPSGNTIYF. DNA for the CDR3: TGTGCCAGCAGTGAAAGACAGCCCTCTGGAAACACCATATATTTT.

This clone was observed a few times. The CDR3 DNA is TGTGCCAGCAGCCCAGGGGGCCGTCGGATCTCTGGAAACACCATATATTTT. This sequence encodes CASSPGGRRISGNTIYF. The genes are TRBV3-1 (or the pseudogene TRBV3-2) and TRBJ1-3; 8 positions match TRBD1. Germline V gene lookup returns CDR1 LGHDT and CDR2 YNNKEL (reference sequence). V trimming: 4 bases; J trimming: 0 bases; junction bases outside the gene matches: 8. CDR3 length: 17 amino acids.

The V call is TRBV5-1, the J call TRBJ2-5; TRBD1 matches 12 bases. This CDR3 spans 16 amino acids. Looked up from germline, CDR1 is SGHRS and CDR2 is YFSETQ. V gave up 4 bases and J gave up 5 bases; unmatched junction bases: 9. CDR3 coding DNA: TGCGCCAGCAGCACATCCGGGACAGGGGGCATCGAGACCCAGTACTTC. Residues: CASSTSGTGGIETQYF.

This sequence joins TRBV14 and TRBJ2-1, with 7 bases fitting TRBD2. Germline V lookup: CDR1 SGHDN, CDR2 FVKESK. The CDR3 runs to 14 residues. V was clipped by 0 bases and J by 7 bases; unmatched bases: 3. The CDR3 protein is CASSQDLAVNEQFF. The CDR3 DNA follows: TGTGCCAGCAGCCAAGATCTAGCGGTAAATGAGCAGTTCTTC.

This sequence joins TRBV7-6 and TRBJ1-3; 8 bases agree with TRBD1. The CDR3 consists of 16 residues. V dropped 5 bases and J dropped 0; count of bases not matched to a gene: 6. Germline CDR1 reads SGHVS; CDR2 reads FNYEAQ. Here the CDR3 reads CASSLGTGTSGNTIYF. DNA of the CDR3: TGTGCCAGCAGCCTAGGGACAGGAACCTCTGGAAACACCATATATTTT.

The chain links TRBV10-3 to TRBJ2-5; D remains ambiguous. The CDR3 runs to 15 residues. CDR1 is ENHRY and CDR2 is SYGVKD in the germline V gene. V lost 5 bases and J 2 bases, leaving 15 bases between the germline ends. The CDR3: CAISTRPAGQETQYF. In DNA form, the CDR3 reads TGTGCCATCAGTACCAGACCCGCCGGGCAAGAGACCCAGTACTTC.

Here the CDR3 reads CASSRTVSSYEQYF. CDR3 DNA sequence: TGTGCCAGCTCACGGACAGTGTCCTCCTACGAGCAGTACTTC. The chain uses TRBV18 and TRBJ2-7, with TRBD1 as a possible D gene (6 bases). Germline loops: CDR1 KGHSH, CDR2 LQKENI. The CDR3 spans 14 residues. Trimming stripped 4 bases from V and 0 bases from J, with 10 bases between.

The chain has TRBV20-1 and TRBJ2-5, with 12 bases that match TRBD2. This CDR3 is 16 amino acids long. After removal of 6 bases from V and 5 bases from J, the junction contained 13 bases not matched to a gene. Germline CDR1 is DFQATT and CDR2 is SNEGSKA (reference sequence). The CDR3, as DNA: TGCAGTGCGAGTCCATCTAGCGGGGGGGCCGGCGAGACCCAGTACTTC. It yields the protein CSASPSSGGAGETQYF.

J is TRBJ1-5 and V is TRBV6-5; a possible D gene is TRBD1 (6 bases). Between the trimmed V and J ends, which lost 6 bases and 0 bases, there was a span of 9 bases. CDR1 MNHEY and CDR2 SVGAGI come from the germline V gene. CDR3 length equals 14 residues. CDR3 coding DNA: TGTGCCAGCAGGGGGGACAATAGCAATCAGCCCCAGCATTTT. It yields the protein CASRGDNSNQPQHF.

For the CDR3, the DNA is TGCGCCAGCAGCTTGCGTTCCAGGGCCAGATGCAATCAGCCCCAGCATTTT. Protein sequence: CASSLRSRARCNQPQHF. V and J are TRBV5-1 and TRBJ1-5; D perhaps matches TRBD1 (5 bases). Germline V gene lookup returns CDR1 SGHRS and CDR2 YFSETQ. The CDR3 has 17 amino acids. Trimming removed 1 base from V and 2 bases from J, with 16 bases in between.

This clone was found a few times. The J gene is TRBJ1-1, the V gene TRBV4-2, with D maybe TRBD1 (5 bases). The CDR3 is made up of 13 amino acids. Germline CDR1 and CDR2: LGHNA and YNFKEQ. Trimming removed 0 bases at V and 10 bases at J, with 12 bases between. The CDR3 region has the DNA TGTGCCAGCAGCCAAGATCGGGGGAGAGGAGCTTTCTTT. The encoded protein is CASSQDRGRGAFF.

The chain employs TRBV18 and TRBJ1-2; 8 bases are shared with TRBD1. The CDR3 loop spans 13 amino acids. After removal of 3 bases from V and 7 bases from J, the junction contained 4 bases not matched to a gene. Germline V gives CDR1 KGHSH, CDR2 LQKENI. CDR3 nucleotides: TGTGCCAGCTCACCGGGGGACAGGTTTGGCTACACCTTC. It encodes CASSPGDRFGYTF.

This rearrangement joins TRBV21-1 to TRBJ1-1; the DNA was not compared with TRBD1, the D call given in the table. TRBV21-1 is classified as a pseudogene. This CDR3 is 14 amino acids long. CDR3 sequence: CASSNYRGQSEAFF. The CDR3 nucleotides are TGTGCCAGCAGCAATTACAGGGGGCAGTCCGAAGCTTTCTTT.

This clone was found a few times. This chain connects TRBV6-6 to TRBJ2-3, with TRBD2 as a possible D gene (5 bases). The CDR3 length is 15 residues. The V gene's germline CDR1 is MNHNY and CDR2 SVGAGI (reference sequence). V was trimmed by 6 bases and J by 7 bases, leaving 20 bases between them. CDR3 in DNA: TGTGCCAGCAGACCCGCCGGGGATACCCAGCATACGCAGTATTTT. Translation gives CASRPAGDTQHTQYF.

This clone was seen once. The chain links TRBV19 to TRBJ2-1; D gene unclear. In germline, CDR1 is LNHDA, CDR2 SQIVND (reference sequence). V was pared by 5 bases and J by 9 bases, with 11 bases between. The CDR3 contains 12 residues. The CDR3 is CASSPARGEQFF. As DNA, the CDR3 is TGTGCCAGTAGTCCTGCCCGCGGTGAGCAGTTCTTC.

The J gene is TRBJ2-1, the V gene TRBV7-2; 11 bases match TRBD1. Germline values: CDR1 SGHTA, CDR2 FQGNSA. CDR3 length equals 19 residues. With V trimmed by 2 bases and J by 4 bases, 13 bases remained unmatched. As DNA, the CDR3 is TGTGCCAGCAGCTTAAAGCGGGATTCCGGGACAGGGGGTTACAATGAGCAGTTCTTC. This gives the protein CASSLKRDSGTGGYNEQFF.

CDR3 DNA: TGTGCCACCCGACAGGGTGTGGAGCAGTACGTC. Translation gives CATRQGVEQYV. This rearrangement joins TRBV19 to TRBJ2-7; 7 bases match TRBD1. The ends lost 10 bases at V and 7 bases at J; junction bases unmatched: 7. Germline values: CDR1 LNHDA, CDR2 SQIVND (reference sequence). CDR3 length: 11 amino acids.